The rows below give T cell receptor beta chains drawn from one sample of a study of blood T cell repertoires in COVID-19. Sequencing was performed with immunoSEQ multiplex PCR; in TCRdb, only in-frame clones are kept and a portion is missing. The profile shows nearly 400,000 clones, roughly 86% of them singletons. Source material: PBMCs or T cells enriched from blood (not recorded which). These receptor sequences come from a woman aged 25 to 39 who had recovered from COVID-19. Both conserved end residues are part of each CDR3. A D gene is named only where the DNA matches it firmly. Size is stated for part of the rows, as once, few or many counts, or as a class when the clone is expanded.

CDR3 DNA: TGCGCCAGCAGCCAAGACAGGGTAAATCAGCCCCAGCATTTT; CDR3 protein: CASSQDRVNQPQHF; V gene: TRBV4-1; J gene: TRBJ1-5; clone size: -; D gene: -
CDR3 DNA: TGTGCCAGCAGTTTATCGGGAGGTAATCTTTACACCGGGGAGCTGTTTTTT; CDR3 protein: CASSLSGGNLYTGELFF; V gene: TRBV27; J gene: TRBJ2-2; clone size: once; D gene: -
CDR3 DNA: TGTGCCAGCAGTTTGTTACAGGGGTGGGGCTACACCTTC; CDR3 protein: CASSLLQGWGYTF; V gene: TRBV28; J gene: TRBJ1-2; clone size: -; D gene: TRBD1
CDR3 DNA: TGTGCCACCAGCAGAGGACAGGACCCCTACGAGCAGTACTTC; CDR3 protein: CATSRGQDPYEQYF; V gene: TRBV15; J gene: TRBJ2-7; clone size: -; D gene: -
CDR3 DNA: TGTGCCAGCAGCGGGGCGGACAGGGATCCAAAACGCTATGGCTACACCTTC; CDR3 protein: CASSGADRDPKRYGYTF; V gene: TRBV7-9; J gene: TRBJ1-2; clone size: -; D gene: TRBD1
CDR3 DNA: TGTGCCAGCAGCTCCAGGGGGGTTGGGACTGAAGCTTTCTTT; CDR3 protein: CASSSRGVGTEAFF; V gene: TRBV28; J gene: TRBJ1-1; clone size: -; D gene: TRBD1
CDR3 DNA: TGTGCCAGCCGATGGGCTGTAGCTTTCTTT; CDR3 protein: CASRWAVAFF; V gene: TRBV6-5; J gene: TRBJ1-1; clone size: -; D gene: -
CDR3 DNA: TGTGCCTGGAGTCCCATCGGGGTGGGAGATGGCTACACCTTC; CDR3 protein: CAWSPIGVGDGYTF; V gene: TRBV30; J gene: TRBJ1-2; clone size: once; D gene: -
CDR3 DNA: TGTGCCAGCAGCGTGAAACTAGCTAACTATGGCTACACCTTC; CDR3 protein: CASSVKLANYGYTF; V gene: TRBV2; J gene: TRBJ1-2; clone size: -; D gene: -
CDR3 DNA: TGTGCCAGCAGCTTAGTGTCGGGACACTTTAGCAATCAGCCCCAGCATTTT; CDR3 protein: CASSLVSGHFSNQPQHF; V gene: TRBV7-8; J gene: TRBJ1-5; clone size: -; D gene: -
CDR3 DNA: TGTGCCAGCTCACCGACGGGGGGAAATCAGCCCCAGCATTTT; CDR3 protein: CASSPTGGNQPQHF; V gene: TRBV18; J gene: TRBJ1-5; clone size: -; D gene: -
CDR3 DNA: TGTGCCAGCAGCATTCACCGGGACAGCCCTCTCGATGGCTACACCTTC; CDR3 protein: CASSIHRDSPLDGYTF; V gene: TRBV7-2; J gene: TRBJ1-2; clone size: -; D gene: TRBD1
CDR3 DNA: TGTGCCAGCAGAACCGGGACTCACAATGAGCAGTTCTTC; CDR3 protein: CASRTGTHNEQFF; V gene: TRBV12-3/TRBV12-4; J gene: TRBJ2-1; clone size: -; D gene: -
CDR3 DNA: TGTGCCAGCAGCGCCGGACTAGCGGGGTCCTACGAGCAGTACTTC; CDR3 protein: CASSAGLAGSYEQYF; V gene: TRBV9; J gene: TRBJ2-7; clone size: -; D gene: TRBD2
CDR3 DNA: TGTGCCAGCAGTTGGGAGAATGAAAAACTGTTTTTT; CDR3 protein: CASSWENEKLFF; V gene: TRBV12-3/TRBV12-4; J gene: TRBJ1-4; clone size: few; D gene: -
CDR3 DNA: TGTGCCAGCAGACCTCTGACGGGACTCCCCTACGAGCAGTACTTC; CDR3 protein: CASRPLTGLPYEQYF; V gene: TRBV6-5; J gene: TRBJ2-7; clone size: once; D gene: -